This TCR beta chain was sequenced during a study of blood T cell repertoires in COVID-19. On the study more broadly: Sites across the United States, Italy and Spain contributed samples from acute and convalescent COVID-19. PBMCs, B-cell-depleted T cells, or T cells provided the cDNA or gDNA that made up the material.

This clone was seen only a few times. Germline loops: CDR1 KGHSH, CDR2 LQKENI. The CDR3 sequence is 15 residues long. The V end lost 3 bases, the J end lost 3 bases, and 11 bases lay between the germline ends. In the original workflow: By means of reference gene primer amplification, nucleated cell counts were estimated. Measured with immunoSEQ multiplex PCR; TCRdb has only the in-frame clones, and not every one. The V and J calls and clone size were taken over from that table, and D and trimming were inferred from the DNA. The sample yields roughly 57,000 clones, 90% seen once. This chain joins TRBV18 and TRBJ2-2; a weak D match, TRBD1 (5 bases). The TCR was taken from a human donor in a cohort sampled during active COVID-19. Sequenced sample: peripheral blood. This chain's CDR3 is CASSPAGLDTGELFF. CDR3 in DNA: TGTGCCAGCTCACCTGCAGGGCTGGACACCGGGGAGCTGTTTTTT. The full variable domain, its missing parts supplied by reference TRBV18 and TRBJ2-2, is NAGVMQNPRHLVRRRGQEARLRCSPMKGHSHVYWYRQLPEEGLKFMVYLQKENIIDESGMPKERFSAEFPKEGPSILRIQQVVRGDSAAYFCASSPAGLDTGELFFGEGSRLTVL.